The entry below describes one T cell receptor (beta chain). What it binds is not known. This entry belongs to a study of cytomegalovirus exposure and HLA in healthy donors. Study-wide context: A later analysis reported the same platform for the roughly 120 validation repertoires and the roughly 670 first-cohort repertoires. General study results and limits: Investigators reported 150 to 200 TCR beta chains as tied to cytomegalovirus. Both high specificity and high sensitivity reportedly marked the classifier's diagnosis of cytomegalovirus status. Subsequent analysis of the roughly 120 validation repertoires found a tendency for first-cohort TCR clusters to co-occur.

The trim removed 3 bases at V and 3 bases at J, leaving 9 bases unmatched. The germline gives CDR1 SGDLS, CDR2 YYNGEE. CDR3 length: 16 residues. Repertoires were generated with immunoSEQ multiplex PCR, while TCRdb's copy carries only in-frame clones and drops some. The sample includes under 150,000 clones, 84% of them seen just once. The TCR comes from a woman in her 30s in good health and CMV-seronegative. This rearrangement joins TRBV9 to TRBJ2-5, with 9 bases lining up with TRBD2. Sequenced: PBMCs. CDR3 sequence (DNA): TGTGCCAGCAGCGGCCCCTGGATAGCGGGGGAAGAGACCCAGTACTTC. The encoded protein is CASSGPWIAGEETQYF.